A selection of T cell receptor beta chains follows, all from one sample in a study of cytomegalovirus exposure and HLA in healthy donors. Data came from immunoSEQ multiplex PCR; TCRdb stores just in-frame clones and leaves some out. The sample gives 100,000 to 150,000 clones, over 75% of which show up once; under 7% is in the top ten. The specimen sequenced was PBMCs. Every receptor here comes from a woman in her thirties or forties in good health and CMV-seropositive. CDR3s include the opening cysteine and the closing phenylalanine or tryptophan. Fields, in order: J gene, V gene, clone size, D gene, CDR3 protein, CDR3 DNA. The D gene is left open where the match is weak. Clone size appears in some rows only: once, few, many, or a class for an expanded clone.

J: TRBJ2-1; V: TRBV7-3; size: .; D: TRBD2; CDR3: CASSLGLAGVDEQFF; DNA: TGTGCCAGCAGCCTTGGACTAGCGGGAGTTGATGAGCAGTTCTTC
J: TRBJ1-3; V: TRBV7-6; size: .; D: TRBD1; CDR3: CASSVGPGQGPGNTIYF; DNA: TGTGCCAGCAGCGTAGGTCCCGGACAGGGACCTGGAAACACCATATATTTT
J: TRBJ2-5; V: TRBV11-2; size: .; D: TRBD1; CDR3: CASSSSGQGIRGQETQYF; DNA: TGTGCCAGCAGCTCCTCTGGACAGGGGATTAGGGGCCAAGAGACCCAGTACTTC
J: TRBJ2-2; V: TRBV11-2; size: .; D: TRBD2; CDR3: CASRPRLADITGELFF; DNA: TGTGCCAGCAGGCCCAGACTAGCGGATATCACCGGGGAGCTGTTTTTT
J: TRBJ2-5; V: TRBV28; size: .; D: .; CDR3: CASSLGQGTETQYF; DNA: TGTGCCAGCAGTTTGGGCCAGGGAACAGAGACCCAGTACTTC
J: TRBJ2-3; V: TRBV7-7; size: .; D: TRBD2; CDR3: CASSGGLGDTQYF; DNA: TGTGCTAGCAGCGGGGGGTTGGGAGATACGCAGTATTTT
J: TRBJ2-3; V: TRBV7-3; size: few; D: TRBD1; CDR3: CASSSTGTGGVVDTQYF; DNA: TGTGCCAGCAGCTCAACCGGGACAGGGGGCGTTGTAGATACGCAGTATTTT
J: TRBJ2-7; V: TRBV7-9; size: .; D: TRBD1; CDR3: CASSVGEQGSLEQYF; DNA: TGTGCCAGCAGCGTAGGGGAACAGGGGTCCTTGGAGCAGTACTTC
J: TRBJ1-6; V: TRBV5-1; size: .; D: .; CDR3: CASSSAPGHTNSPLHF; DNA: TGCGCCAGCAGCTCTGCACCGGGACACACTAATTCACCCCTCCACTTT
J: TRBJ2-7; V: TRBV27; size: .; D: TRBD2; CDR3: CASSRSGGPYEQYF; DNA: TGTGCCAGCAGTAGGAGCGGGGGGCCCTACGAGCAGTACTTC
J: TRBJ1-1; V: TRBV18; size: .; D: .; CDR3: CASSPDQGHTEAFF; DNA: TGTGCCAGCTCACCAGACCAGGGGCACACTGAAGCTTTCTTT
J: TRBJ2-3; V: TRBV9; size: few; D: TRBD2; CDR3: CASSGSLAGGPSLNTQYF; DNA: TGTGCCAGCAGCGGATCACTAGCGGGAGGCCCTAGTCTCAATACGCAGTATTTT
J: TRBJ2-1; V: TRBV27; size: .; D: .; CDR3: CASSFRGASSYNEQFF; DNA: TGTGCCAGCAGTTTCCGGGGGGCAAGCTCCTACAATGAGCAGTTCTTC
J: TRBJ1-5; V: TRBV15; size: .; D: .; CDR3: CATSDSTFSNQPQHF; DNA: TGTGCCACCAGCGACAGCACCTTTAGCAATCAGCCCCAGCATTTT
J: TRBJ2-1; V: TRBV5-6; size: .; D: TRBD1; CDR3: CASSLGDRNYNEQFF; DNA: TGTGCCAGCAGCTTGGGGGACAGGAACTACAATGAGCAGTTCTTC
J: TRBJ1-3; V: TRBV28; size: .; D: TRBD1; CDR3: CASTPGQRGNTIYF; DNA: TGTGCCAGCACCCCGGGACAGCGTGGAAACACCATATATTTT
J: TRBJ2-5; V: TRBV2; size: .; D: TRBD1; CDR3: CASSVGTGRAETQYF; DNA: TGTGCCAGCAGTGTCGGGACAGGGAGGGCGGAGACCCAGTACTTC
J: TRBJ1-2; V: TRBV6-5; size: .; D: TRBD1; CDR3: CASSVAGGGNYGYTF; DNA: TGTGCCAGCAGTGTCGCAGGGGGCGGAAACTATGGCTACACCTTC
J: TRBJ2-7; V: TRBV2; size: .; D: TRBD2; CDR3: CASRETSGRDYEQYF; DNA: TGTGCCAGCAGAGAGACTAGCGGACGCGACTACGAGCAGTACTTC
J: TRBJ2-7; V: TRBV4-2; size: once; D: TRBD1; CDR3: CASSQDWTGFYEQYF; DNA: TGTGCCAGCAGCCAAGATTGGACAGGGTTCTACGAGCAGTACTTC
J: TRBJ1-5; V: TRBV6-5; size: .; D: .; CDR3: CASRDSSNQPPHF; DNA: TGTGCCAGCAGGGACAGTTCCAATCAGCCCCCGCATTTT
J: TRBJ1-5; V: TRBV9; size: once; D: TRBD1; CDR3: CASSGGQGLQPQHF; DNA: TGTGCCAGCAGCGGGGGACAGGGGTTGCAGCCCCAGCATTTT
J: TRBJ1-4; V: TRBV6-5; size: .; D: .; CDR3: CASSTYRATNEKLFF; DNA: TGTGCCAGCAGTACTTACAGGGCAACTAATGAAAAACTGTTTTTT
J: TRBJ2-6; V: TRBV6-4; size: few; D: .; CDR3: CASSALTGFGANVLTF; DNA: TGTGCCAGCAGTGCCCTTACAGGGTTCGGGGCCAACGTCCTGACTTTC
J: TRBJ2-7; V: TRBV28; size: .; D: TRBD1; CDR3: CASSLFLTGTGGREQYF; DNA: TGTGCCAGCAGTTTATTCCTAACCGGGACAGGGGGCCGCGAGCAGTACTTC
J: TRBJ1-1; V: TRBV5-1; size: .; D: TRBD1; CDR3: CASSRTGGFEAFF; DNA: TGCGCCAGCAGCCGTACAGGGGGCTTTGAAGCTTTCTTT
J: TRBJ2-1; V: TRBV7-2; size: .; D: .; CDR3: CASRPPSGHEQFF; DNA: TGTGCCAGTCGACCACCCTCGGGACACGAGCAGTTCTTC
J: TRBJ1-4; V: TRBV27; size: .; D: TRBD1; CDR3: CASSLLGTGGVEKLFF; DNA: TGTGCCAGCAGTTTATTAGGGACAGGGGGAGTTGAAAAACTGTTTTTT
J: TRBJ1-1; V: TRBV9; size: .; D: .; CDR3: CASSALGSPKGGTEAFF; DNA: TGTGCCAGCAGCGCCTTGGGGTCTCCAAAGGGAGGCACTGAAGCTTTCTTT
J: TRBJ2-3; V: TRBV5-1; size: few; D: .; CDR3: CASSLDRVADTQYF; DNA: TGCGCCAGCAGCTTGGACAGGGTCGCAGATACGCAGTATTTT
J: TRBJ2-1; V: TRBV9; size: .; D: .; CDR3: CASSGQWASYNEQFF; DNA: TGTGCCAGCAGCGGCCAGTGGGCGTCGTACAATGAGCAGTTCTTC
J: TRBJ2-2; V: TRBV19; size: .; D: TRBD1; CDR3: CASSIGNRGNTGELFF; DNA: TGTGCCAGTAGTATAGGTAACAGGGGGAACACCGGGGAGCTGTTTTTT
J: TRBJ2-1; V: TRBV27; size: .; D: TRBD2; CDR3: CASSPRLAGINNEQFF; DNA: TGTGCCAGCAGTCCCCGACTAGCGGGGATAAACAATGAGCAGTTCTTC
J: TRBJ2-5; V: TRBV7-6; size: once; D: .; CDR3: CASSRGLGGAEETQYF; DNA: TGTGCCAGCAGCCGAGGACTGGGGGGGGCTGAAGAGACCCAGTACTTC
J: TRBJ1-5; V: TRBV28; size: many; D: TRBD1; CDR3: CASSPSSGQANQPQHF; DNA: TGTGCCAGCAGCCCTAGTTCGGGACAGGCGAATCAGCCCCAGCATTTT
J: TRBJ1-5; V: TRBV28; size: few; D: TRBD1; CDR3: CASSSSPGQGTSQHF; DNA: TGTGCCAGCAGTTCCTCACCGGGACAGGGGACCTCCCAGCATTTT
J: TRBJ2-1; V: TRBV27; size: .; D: TRBD2; CDR3: CASRATSGNEQFF; DNA: TGTGCCAGCAGAGCGACTAGCGGTAATGAGCAGTTCTTC
J: TRBJ2-7; V: TRBV7-9; size: once; D: TRBD2; CDR3: CASSLALAGADEQYF; DNA: TGTGCCAGCAGCTTAGCTCTAGCGGGAGCTGACGAGCAGTACTTC
J: TRBJ1-1; V: TRBV29-1; size: .; D: TRBD1; CDR3: CSAGQGASEAFF; DNA: TGCAGCGCCGGACAGGGGGCGTCTGAAGCTTTCTTT
J: TRBJ1-2; V: TRBV5-6; size: .; D: TRBD1; CDR3: CASSLERRDRGLGTF; DNA: TGTGCCAGCAGCTTGGAGCGCCGGGACAGGGGCCTCGGGACCTTC
J: TRBJ2-1; V: TRBV14; size: .; D: .; CDR3: CASSQDLWAGAYNEQFF; DNA: TGTGCCAGCAGCCAAGATCTTTGGGCAGGTGCCTACAATGAGCAGTTCTTC
J: TRBJ1-2; V: TRBV20-1; size: .; D: .; CDR3: CSARLGSGYTF; DNA: TGCAGTGCTCGACTGGGTAGTGGCTACACCTTC
J: TRBJ2-2; V: TRBV19; size: .; D: .; CDR3: CASKMGGHTGELFF; DNA: TGTGCCAGTAAGATGGGGGGGCACACCGGGGAGCTGTTTTTT
J: TRBJ2-7; V: TRBV27; size: once; D: TRBD1; CDR3: CASNPAGQGSYEQYF; DNA: TGTGCCAGCAATCCGGCGGGACAGGGGTCTTACGAGCAGTACTTC
J: TRBJ1-2; V: TRBV30; size: few; D: .; CDR3: CAWSTGSHQGYTF; DNA: TGTGCCTGGAGTACCGGGTCGCATCAGGGCTACACCTTC
J: TRBJ2-5; V: TRBV18; size: few; D: .; CDR3: CASSPTAEQETQYF; DNA: TGTGCCAGCTCACCCACAGCGGAACAAGAGACCCAGTACTTC
J: TRBJ1-3; V: TRBV6-6; size: few; D: .; CDR3: CASTPHRGAGNTIYF; DNA: TGTGCCAGCACTCCACACCGGGGGGCCGGAAACACCATATATTTT
J: TRBJ2-3; V: TRBV5-6; size: .; D: .; CDR3: CASSPGRVLTDTQYF; DNA: TGTGCCAGCAGCCCCGGTCGGGTACTCACAGATACGCAGTATTTT
J: TRBJ2-1; V: TRBV27; size: few; D: TRBD2; CDR3: CASAGTSGGRRNEQFF; DNA: TGTGCCAGCGCGGGGACTAGCGGGGGGAGGCGCAATGAGCAGTTCTTC
J: TRBJ2-3; V: TRBV10-1; size: .; D: .; CDR3: CASSESVVSSDTQYF; DNA: TGCGCCAGCAGTGAGTCGGTCGTGTCAAGCGATACGCAGTATTTT
J: TRBJ1-2; V: TRBV10-3; size: .; D: TRBD1; CDR3: CAISESHTGESGYTF; DNA: TGTGCCATCAGTGAGTCGCATACAGGGGAGAGCGGCTACACCTTC
J: TRBJ2-7; V: TRBV7-9; size: .; D: .; CDR3: CASSLTYEQYF; DNA: TGTGCCAGCAGCCTAACCTACGAGCAGTACTTC
J: TRBJ1-1; V: TRBV6-6; size: .; D: TRBD1; CDR3: CASSYSGGARTEAFF; DNA: TGTGCCAGCAGTTACTCAGGGGGCGCGAGAACTGAAGCTTTCTTT
J: TRBJ2-4; V: TRBV28; size: .; D: .; CDR3: CASSFLAGTKNIQYF; DNA: TGTGCCAGCAGTTTTCTGGCGGGTACCAAAAACATTCAGTACTTC
J: TRBJ2-2; V: TRBV7-9; size: .; D: TRBD2; CDR3: CASSPGLRTNTGELFF; DNA: TGTGCCAGCAGCCCGGGACTACGGACGAACACCGGGGAGCTGTTTTTT
J: TRBJ2-7; V: TRBV14; size: .; D: .; CDR3: CASSQGSNYEQYF; DNA: TGTGCCAGCAGCCAAGGTAGCAACTACGAGCAGTACTTC
J: TRBJ2-1; V: TRBV25-1; size: .; D: .; CDR3: CASSEPYGYPRGQFF; DNA: TGTGCCAGCAGTGAACCTTACGGTTACCCCCGAGGCCAGTTCTTC
J: TRBJ2-3; V: TRBV7-2; size: .; D: TRBD2; CDR3: CASSSGSSGGYHSQYF; DNA: TGTGCCAGCAGCTCCGGGTCTTCGGGAGGGTATCACTCGCAGTATTTT
J: TRBJ1-2; V: TRBV6-6; size: .; D: .; CDR3: CASSASLGQGYTF; DNA: TGTGCCAGCAGTGCCTCACTAGGGCAAGGCTACACCTTC